The sequence of this TCR beta chain was determined in a study of Graves' ophthalmopathy and Graves' hyperthyroidism. General study results and limits: Built on 13 signatures, a model told ophthalmopathy apart from stable hyperthyroidism with around 90% sensitivity and approximately 80% specificity. Sensitivity reached 60% to 71% and specificity approximately 72% when the model predicted ophthalmopathy progression.

A word on this clonotype: Its antigen is not known.

This CDR3 spans 14 amino acids. Germline V gene data show CDR1 as SQVTM and CDR2 as ANQGSEA. V was pared by 0 bases and J by 4 bases, with 2 bases of the junction left unmatched. The TCR beta CDR3 regions underwent amplification from RNA transcripts. The library came from an HTBI-primed first-round RT-PCR and a second-round multiplex PCR. Each CDR3 protein gets one entry after TCRdb re-called the multiplex PCR reads with MiXCR. In the table there are 500,000 to 700,000 distinct CDR3 sequences, roughly 39% of which are singletons. Aged 18 to 65, hyperthyroidism patients had new diagnoses of under 2 months' duration. Diagnosis used clinical symptoms, serum thyroxine, TRAb, thyroid ultrasound and orbital computed tomography.

Input material: peripheral blood or thyroid tissue (not recorded which). The receptor comes from an adult man with Graves' hyperthyroidism. The V gene is TRBV29-1, the J gene TRBJ2-5; TRBD2 matches 10 bases. Here the CDR3 DNA reads TGCAGCGTTGAAGAACCTAGCGGGAGAGAGACCCAGTACTTC. This codes for CSVEEPSGRETQYF.